This T cell receptor (beta chain) was recovered during a study of T cells in Graves' hyperthyroidism and ophthalmopathy (dated by TCRdb to the late 2010s). As for the study more broadly: Peripheral blood was collected at initial diagnosis, before any treatment. To identify distinguishing TCR V-J signatures, a discovery cohort of around 100 patients was used, comprising 40 to 45 with Graves' ophthalmopathy and roughly 60 with stable Graves' hyperthyroidism. Prospective prediction of ophthalmopathy was tested in an independent validation cohort of some 20 hyperthyroidism patients and roughly 16 patients who later progressed to ophthalmopathy. For training and testing, the 110 or so patients in the discovery cohort were randomly divided in a 7:3 ratio. The study also compared thyroid tissue and blood T-cell repertoires from five or six Graves' hyperthyroidism patients. Once sampling was done, hyperthyroidism patients were given methimazole at a starting dose of 30 mg daily, whereas ophthalmopathy patients were given high-dose intravenous methylprednisolone. TCR Vbeta CDR3 sequencing of approximately 140 peripheral blood samples (roughly 43 ophthalmopathy, roughly 74 hyperthyroidism and roughly 17 progressor patients) is reported in the paper.

This clonotype appeared a few times. No antigen is known for it. No qualities accompany the bases; no much larger clone lies one base away. General study outcomes and caveats: During validation, the model predicted progression to ophthalmopathy a median of around 7 months ahead of onset, with approximately 70% sensitivity and more than 72% specificity. Most expanded thyroid clonotypes (frequency above 0.001) were also found in blood, which suggests that blood repertoires may mirror thyroid immune responses. Sample size was not statistically predetermined, and blinding of investigators to group allocation was not performed. Ophthalmopathy was separated from stable hyperthyroidism by a 13 V-J signature model, with around 90% sensitivity and approximately 81% specificity obtained in cross-validation and 80%/75% obtained in testing.

V is cut by 6 bases and J by 6 bases, and the space between the germline ends is 13 bases. Its CDR3 holds 13 amino acids, cysteine through phenylalanine. Kept here is only the CDR3 DNA, which spans 39 bases and is read in frame from base 1. TCR beta CDR3 regions were amplified from RNA transcripts. A first-round RT-PCR of the TCR CDR3 used the HTBI primer set with the Qiagen OneStep RT-PCR kit. The libraries were constructed in a second round of multiplex PCR and then size-selected and purified. Paired-end sequencing of the libraries was performed with 100 bp reads on an Illumina HiSeq2000. The published analysis was carried out like this. SOAPnuke was used to process the raw data, throwing out any read that contained adapters or uncalled bases, had a mean Phred below 15, or lacked an exact constant-primer or identifier match. COPE v1.2.5 was used to merge high-quality paired reads, and clonotypes were defined as unique nucleotide sequences. MiTCR v1.1 was used to align clonotypes to the IMGT TRBV, TRBD and TRBJ reference segments. The analysis included only V-J combinations with a frequency above 0.0001, which together covered 99.2% of the repertoires. A TCS score was defined as the ratio of F50 (clonal expansion) to E x V (chaos), with BLOSUM62-based TCRdist applied between CDR3 peptides within each V-J. Welch's t-statistics and random forest reduced fewer than 600 V-J features to some 14, which were used in a naive Bayes classifier (R e1071). The public sequencing data were trimmed at Q25 with fastp and processed into clonotypes with MiXCR by TCRdb, which kept only in-frame beta chains. Identical CDR3 protein sequences are pooled into one entry, listed with their most common genes and DNA. The V and J calls reflect TCRdb's pipeline rather than the authors' work. The sample has some 530,000 distinct CDR3 sequences on record, 20% to 25% of them singletons. The ten largest account for 45% to 55% of the sample.

In the ophthalmopathy patients, disease was moderately to severely active, with a Clinical Activity Score of 3 or more, a NOSPECS grade of 4 or more, and a duration of less than 3 months. The study excluded patients with uncontrolled infections, other autoimmune diseases, pregnancy or lactation. Diagnoses were established on the basis of clinical symptoms, serum thyroxine and TRAb, thyroid ultrasound, and orbital computed tomography. Ficoll-Paque density gradient centrifugation was used to isolate PBMCs from approximately 10 ml of fresh peripheral blood. Total RNA was extracted using Trizol reagent, and RNA quality was assessed on an Agilent 2100 Bioanalyzer.

The sequence derives from a woman aged 70-85 years with Graves' ophthalmopathy. Rearrangement joined TRBV12-3 or TRBV12-4 to TRBJ2-3, with the D gene uncertain. The sequenced material came from blood. The encoded CDR3 is CASSSPFADTQYF. The nucleotides are TGTGCCAGCAGCTCCCCGTTTGCGGATACGCAGTATTTT.